This TCR beta chain was obtained from a study of blood T cell repertoires in COVID-19. For the study at large: Samples came from the United States, Italy and Spain, spanning acute and convalescent COVID-19. T cells, B-cell-depleted T cells, or PBMCs supplied cDNA or gDNA.

The repertoire was sequenced with immunoSEQ multiplex PCR; TCRdb's copy has only in-frame clones and lacks some. The table has some 230,000 clones, around four fifths seen once. Germline V gene data show CDR1 as MNHEY and CDR2 as SVGEGT. This CDR3 has 17 residues. With V trimmed by 0 bases and J by 4 bases, 9 bases remained unmatched. The origin of this receptor is a man aged 40-49 years who had recovered from COVID-19. The rearrangement links TRBV6-2 or TRBV6-3 to TRBJ1-5, with 7 bases fitting TRBD1. Sequenced input: PBMCs or T cells enriched from blood (not recorded which). The CDR3 DNA sequence: TGTGCCAGCAGTTACTCCCGGACAGGCATAGGGAATCAGCCCCAGCATTTT. Its protein product is CASSYSRTGIGNQPQHF.